The clone carrying this TCR beta chain was seen more than once but under ten times. This specimen comes from a study of T-cell memory formation after mild COVID-19. TCRdb reprocessed the 5' RACE reads via MiXCR and lists one record per CDR3 protein. The sample gives about 300,000 distinct CDR3 sequences, approximately 19% of which show up once; around 21% is in the top ten. V lost 7 bases and J lost 2; bases outside the gene matches: 13. The CDR3 is 17 amino acids. In germline, CDR1 is SGHRS, CDR2 YFSETQ. The chain combines TRBV5-1 with TRBJ2-3; the match to TRBD1 covers 10 bases. Sequenced: PBMCs or a T cell subset sorted from them (not recorded which). The sequence derives from a man aged 18 to 29 who had mild COVID-19 (a few samples of this study predate the infection). Cell type and time point are not known. The CDR3 protein is CASSGTGDRLSTDTQYF. The CDR3 DNA sequence: TGCGCCAGCTCCGGGACAGGGGACCGCCTATCCACAGATACGCAGTATTTT. Complete variable domain (other parts from reference TRBV5-1 and TRBJ2-3): KAGVTQTPRYLIKTRGQQVTLSCSPISGHRSVSWYQQTPGQGLQFLFEYFSETQRNKGNFPGRFSGRQFSNSRSEMNVSTLELGDSALYLCASSGTGDRLSTDTQYFGPGTRLTVL.